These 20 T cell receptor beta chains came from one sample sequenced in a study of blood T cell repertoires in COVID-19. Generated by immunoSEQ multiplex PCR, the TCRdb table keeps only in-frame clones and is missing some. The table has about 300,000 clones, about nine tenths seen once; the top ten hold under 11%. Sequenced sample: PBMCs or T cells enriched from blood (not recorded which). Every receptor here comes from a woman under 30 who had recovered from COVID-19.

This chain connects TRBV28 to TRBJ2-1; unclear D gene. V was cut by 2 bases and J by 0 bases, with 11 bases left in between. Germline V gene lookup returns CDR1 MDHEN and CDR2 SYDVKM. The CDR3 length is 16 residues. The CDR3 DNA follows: TGTGCCAGCAGTTTAGTCCCAATGAGCTCCTACAATGAGCAGTTCTTC. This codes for CASSLVPMSSYNEQFF.

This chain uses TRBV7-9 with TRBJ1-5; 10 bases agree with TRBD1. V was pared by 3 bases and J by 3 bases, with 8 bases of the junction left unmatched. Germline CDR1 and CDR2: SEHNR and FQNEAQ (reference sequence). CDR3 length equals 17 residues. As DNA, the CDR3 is TGTGCCAGCAGCTTGGTAGGACAGGGGGGAATCAATCAGCCCCAGCATTTT. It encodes CASSLVGQGGINQPQHF.

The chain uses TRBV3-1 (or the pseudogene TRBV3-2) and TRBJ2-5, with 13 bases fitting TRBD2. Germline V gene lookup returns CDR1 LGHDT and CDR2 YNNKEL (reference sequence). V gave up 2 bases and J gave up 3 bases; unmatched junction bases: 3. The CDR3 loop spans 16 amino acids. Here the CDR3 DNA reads TGTGCCAGCAGCCAACCCGGACTAGCGGGGGAAGAGACCCAGTACTTC. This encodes CASSQPGLAGEETQYF.

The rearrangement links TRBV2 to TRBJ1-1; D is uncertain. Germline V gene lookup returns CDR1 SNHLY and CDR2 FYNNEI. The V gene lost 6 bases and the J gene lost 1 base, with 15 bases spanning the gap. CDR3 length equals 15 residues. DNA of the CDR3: TGTGCCAGCAGCGTGAGGAGGGTGGAGAACACTGAAGCTTTCTTT. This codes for CASSVRRVENTEAFF.

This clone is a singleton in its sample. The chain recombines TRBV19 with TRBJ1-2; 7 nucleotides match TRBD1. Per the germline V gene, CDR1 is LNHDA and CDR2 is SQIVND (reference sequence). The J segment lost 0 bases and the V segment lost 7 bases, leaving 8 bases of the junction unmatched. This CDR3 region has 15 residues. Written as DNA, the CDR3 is TGTGCCAGTAAAGACGAAGACAGGGCTAACTATGGCTACACCTTC. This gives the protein CASKDEDRANYGYTF.

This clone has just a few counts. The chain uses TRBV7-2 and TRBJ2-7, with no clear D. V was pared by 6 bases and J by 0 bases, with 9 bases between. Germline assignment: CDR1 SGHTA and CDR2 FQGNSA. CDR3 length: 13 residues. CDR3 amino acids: CASSHGYSYEQYF. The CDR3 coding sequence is TGTGCCAGCAGTCACGGGTACTCCTACGAGCAGTACTTC.

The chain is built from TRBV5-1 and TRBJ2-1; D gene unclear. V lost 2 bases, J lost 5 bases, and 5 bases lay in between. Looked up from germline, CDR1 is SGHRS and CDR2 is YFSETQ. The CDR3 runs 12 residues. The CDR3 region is CASSFQNNEQFF. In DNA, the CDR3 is TGCGCCAGCAGCTTTCAGAACAATGAGCAGTTCTTC.

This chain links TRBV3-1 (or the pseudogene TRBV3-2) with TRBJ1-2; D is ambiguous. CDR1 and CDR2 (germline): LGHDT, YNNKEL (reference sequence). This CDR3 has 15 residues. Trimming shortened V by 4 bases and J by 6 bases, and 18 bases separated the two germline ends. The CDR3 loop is CASSPSFVRNNGYTF. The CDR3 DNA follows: TGTGCCAGCAGCCCTTCGTTCGTGAGGAACAATGGCTACACCTTC.

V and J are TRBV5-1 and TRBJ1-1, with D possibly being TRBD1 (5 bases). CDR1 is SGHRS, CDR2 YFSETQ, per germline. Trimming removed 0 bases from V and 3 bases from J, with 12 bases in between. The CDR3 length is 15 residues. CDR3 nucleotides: TGCGCCAGCAGCTTGGTTTACACCAGGGACACTGAAGCTTTCTTT. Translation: CASSLVYTRDTEAFF.

CDR3 amino acids: CASSVRQIMNTEAFF. In nucleotides, the CDR3 is TGTGCCAGCAGTGTTCGACAGATCATGAACACTGAAGCTTTCTTT. The J gene is TRBJ1-1, the V gene TRBV2, with D maybe TRBD1 (5 bases). This CDR3 region has 15 residues. The germline V gene encodes CDR1 SNHLY and CDR2 FYNNEI. Trimming stripped 4 bases from V and 0 bases from J, with 12 bases between.

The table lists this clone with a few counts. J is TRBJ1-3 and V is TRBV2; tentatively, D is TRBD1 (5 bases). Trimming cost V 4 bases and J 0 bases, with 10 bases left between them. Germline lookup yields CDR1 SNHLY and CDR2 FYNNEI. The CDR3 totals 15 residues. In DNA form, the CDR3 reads TGTGCCAGCAGTGTGGACATATCCTCTGGAAACACCATATATTTT. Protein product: CASSVDISSGNTIYF.

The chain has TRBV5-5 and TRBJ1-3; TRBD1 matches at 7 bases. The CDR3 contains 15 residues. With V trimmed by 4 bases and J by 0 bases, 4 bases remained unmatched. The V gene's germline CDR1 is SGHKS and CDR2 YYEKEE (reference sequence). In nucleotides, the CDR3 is TGTGCCAGCAGCGGCAGGGACAGCTCTGGAAACACCATATATTTT. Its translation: CASSGRDSSGNTIYF.

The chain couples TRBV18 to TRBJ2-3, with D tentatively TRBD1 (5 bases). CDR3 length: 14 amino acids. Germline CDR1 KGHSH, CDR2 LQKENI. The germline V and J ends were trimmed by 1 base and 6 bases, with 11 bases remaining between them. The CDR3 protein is CASSPHQGWDTQYF. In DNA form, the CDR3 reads TGTGCCAGCTCACCACATCAGGGCTGGGATACGCAGTATTTT.

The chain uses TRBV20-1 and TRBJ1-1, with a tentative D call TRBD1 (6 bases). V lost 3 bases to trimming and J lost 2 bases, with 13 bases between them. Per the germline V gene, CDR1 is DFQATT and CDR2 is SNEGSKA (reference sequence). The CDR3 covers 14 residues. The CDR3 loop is CSASLTQGNTEAFF. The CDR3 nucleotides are TGCAGTGCTAGTTTAACACAGGGTAACACTGAAGCTTTCTTT.

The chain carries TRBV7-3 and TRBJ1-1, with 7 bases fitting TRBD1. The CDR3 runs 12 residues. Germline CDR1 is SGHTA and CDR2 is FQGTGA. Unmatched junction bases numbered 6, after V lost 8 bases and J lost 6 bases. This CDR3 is CASGNRGSEAFF. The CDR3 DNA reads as TGTGCCAGCGGAAACAGGGGATCTGAAGCTTTCTTT.

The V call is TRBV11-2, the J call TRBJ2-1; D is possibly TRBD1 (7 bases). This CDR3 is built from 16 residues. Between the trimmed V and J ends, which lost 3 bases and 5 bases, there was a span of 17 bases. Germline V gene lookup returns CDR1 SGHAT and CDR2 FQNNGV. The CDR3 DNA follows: TGTGCCAGCAGCTTCACCGGGGGACAGCGGCACAATGAGCAGTTCTTC. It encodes CASSFTGGQRHNEQFF.

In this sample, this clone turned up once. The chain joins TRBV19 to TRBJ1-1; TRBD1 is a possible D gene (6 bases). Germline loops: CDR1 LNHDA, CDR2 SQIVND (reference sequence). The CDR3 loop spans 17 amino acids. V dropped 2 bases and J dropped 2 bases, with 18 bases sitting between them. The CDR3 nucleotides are TGTGCCAGTAGTATAAGTGGGGCAGGGGCCCTCAACACTGAAGCTTTCTTT. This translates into CASSISGAGALNTEAFF.

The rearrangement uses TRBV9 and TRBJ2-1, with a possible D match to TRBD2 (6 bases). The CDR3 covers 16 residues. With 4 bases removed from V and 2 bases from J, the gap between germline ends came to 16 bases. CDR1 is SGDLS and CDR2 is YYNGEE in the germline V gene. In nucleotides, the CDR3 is TGTGCCAGCAGCCCCAGACTAGGAGGGACCTACAATGAGCAGTTCTTC. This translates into CASSPRLGGTYNEQFF. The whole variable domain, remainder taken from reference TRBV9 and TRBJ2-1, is DSGVTQTPKHLITATGQRVTLRCSPRSGDLSVYWYQQSLDQGLQFLIQYYNGEERAKGNILERFSAQQFPDLHSELNLSSLELGDSALYFCASSPRLGGTYNEQFFGPGTRLTVL.

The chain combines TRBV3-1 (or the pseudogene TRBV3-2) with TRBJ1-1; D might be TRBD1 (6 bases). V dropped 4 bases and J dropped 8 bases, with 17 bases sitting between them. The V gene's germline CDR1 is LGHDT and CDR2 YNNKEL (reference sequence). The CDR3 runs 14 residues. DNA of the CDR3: TGTGCCAGCAGCCGAGGGACCTCTGGGGGCGAAGCTTTCTTT. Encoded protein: CASSRGTSGGEAFF.

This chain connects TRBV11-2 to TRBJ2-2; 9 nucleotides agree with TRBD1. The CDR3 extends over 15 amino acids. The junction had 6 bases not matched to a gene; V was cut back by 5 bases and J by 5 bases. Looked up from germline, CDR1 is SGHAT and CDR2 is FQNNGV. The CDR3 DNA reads TGTGCCAGCAGCCCACAGGGGGCGCGTACCGGGGAGCTGTTTTTT. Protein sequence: CASSPQGARTGELFF.